The source of this TCR beta chain is a study of blood T cell repertoires in COVID-19 (dated by TCRdb to 2019 to 2021). Notes on the research overall: Collaborator samples came from the United States, Italy and Spain and covered acute and convalescent phases of COVID-19. Subjects who had been exposed to COVID-19, were actively infected with it, or had recovered from it provided the deeply sampled blood TCRbeta repertoires that made up the dataset. The sample metadata nearly always contained a de-identified subject ID, COVID-19 status, age in years and sex. The repertoires were made available in a free public database intended to serve as a resource for research on the immune response to SARS-CoV-2. Samples came from the ongoing ImmuneRACE study (first 160 participants) plus 1,254 subjects from 6 global collaborators. The prospective study material was composed of cDNA or gDNA derived from T cells, B-cell-depleted T cells, or PBMCs. Where available, HLA class I and class II types were taken from metadata supplied by the sample provider and were not determined by assay-based typing.

Beyond this particular receptor, the publication reports: How much clinical and demographic metadata was included differed by source and by participant, and the metadata was provided uncurated.

From its cysteine to its phenylalanine, the CDR3 spans 16 amino acids. CDR3 DNA is the only sequence kept; it has 48 bases, read in frame from the first base. From a lookup of the germline V gene (reference sequence), CDR1 and CDR2 are LNHDA and SQIVND. V is trimmed back by 5 bases and J by 3 bases, and the junction contains 10 bases that no gene match accounts for. The immunoSEQ Assay, a bias-controlled multiplex PCR, was used to amplify TCRbeta CDR3 regions from genomic DNA. Concerning the study's data processing: Nucleated cell counts per sample were estimated from amplification of reference gene primers within the assay. Sequence reads were collapsed and filtered to measure the absolute abundance of every unique TCRbeta CDR3 rearrangement. For each sample, productive Simpson clonality was calculated by taking the square root of Simpson's diversity index across productive rearrangements. TCRdb retrieved this table from immuneACCESS and kept in-frame rearrangements only. Not all clones are present; in checked studies, unresolved V genes account for under half, and no reason is known for the remainder. V, J and clone size are taken as reported in that table, and D and trimming were inferred from the DNA itself. This sample gives 90,000 to 150,000 clones in total; more than 60% of them show up just once. The top ten hold about 6.8% of the sample.

The collaborating institutions used their own protocols to collect whole blood in K2EDTA tubes. Collaborator samples were shipped for TCRbeta analysis as frozen whole blood, isolated PBMCs, or DNA extracted from either sample type. Worth noting for this clone: Its antigen is unknown. Per-nucleotide qualities are absent, and no much larger clonotype sits a single base away.

The TCR comes from a man aged 70 or older with acute or convalescent COVID-19. The sequencing input was peripheral blood. The chain joins TRBV19 to TRBJ1-5; 7 central nucleotides agree with TRBD1. The DNA is TGTGCCAGTAGTCTCCACAGGGGCTATGACAATCAGCCCCAGCATTTT. The resulting protein is CASSLHRGYDNQPQHF. Where the CDR3 stops, the reference TRBV19 and TRBJ1-5 genes take over; the full variable domain is DGGITQSPKYLFRKEGQNVTLSCEQNLNHDAMYWYRQDPGQGLRLIYYSQIVNDFQKGDIAEGYSVSREKKESFPLTVTSAQKNPTAFYLCASSLHRGYDNQPQHFGDGTRLSIL.